Listed below are T cell receptor beta chains from one sample, sequenced in a study of early T cells in non-severe SARS-CoV-2 infection. TCRdb called the 5' RACE reads again in MiXCR, with one record for every CDR3 protein. The table lists 100,000 to 140,000 distinct CDR3 sequences, around 10% of them singletons, with more than 6.5% in the top ten. The sample was whole blood. The receptor set was obtained from an adult who was a healthcare worker with PCR-confirmed SARS-CoV-2 infection or an uninfected control (not recorded which). Each CDR3 is given with its conserved first and last residue. Fields, in order: clone size, J gene, V gene, D gene, CDR3 DNA, CDR3 protein. The D gene is left open where the match is weak. Clone size is stated in some rows and not others, as once, few, many or a class when expanded.

clone_size: NA
j_call: TRBJ2-1
v_call: TRBV21-1
d_call: NA
cdr3_nt: TGTACCAGCAGCAAAATCGGTACAATATCGGCGGGAATTGAGCAGTTCTTC
cdr3_aa: CTSSKIGTISAGIEQFF

clone_size: many
j_call: TRBJ2-4
v_call: TRBV6-1
d_call: NA
cdr3_nt: TGTGCCAGCAGTGAAGAGGGATTTGGCATTCAGTACTTC
cdr3_aa: CASSEEGFGIQYF

clone_size: NA
j_call: TRBJ2-7
v_call: TRBV12-3/TRBV12-4
d_call: NA
cdr3_nt: TGTGCCAGCACCCAATTCAACGAGCTGACCTACGAGCAGTACTTC
cdr3_aa: CASTQFNELTYEQYF

clone_size: many
j_call: TRBJ2-1
v_call: TRBV11-2
d_call: TRBD2
cdr3_nt: TGTGCCAGCAGCCCGGCCACGGGGGGATCCTACAATGAGCAGTTCTTC
cdr3_aa: CASSPATGGSYNEQFF

clone_size: many
j_call: TRBJ2-1
v_call: TRBV12-3/TRBV12-4
d_call: TRBD2
cdr3_nt: TGTGCCAGCAGTAATACCCCCATGACTAGCGGGAGAGGTAATGAGCAGTTCTTC
cdr3_aa: CASSNTPMTSGRGNEQFF

clone_size: few
j_call: TRBJ2-2
v_call: TRBV12-3/TRBV12-4
d_call: NA
cdr3_nt: TGTGCCAGCAGTGGGGGTTCGCGGTCCCGGGTTGGCACCGGGGAGCTGTTTTTT
cdr3_aa: CASSGGSRSRVGTGELFF

clone_size: many
j_call: TRBJ1-5
v_call: TRBV27
d_call: NA
cdr3_nt: TGTGCCAGCAGTGGAGGAATTCGGGAGCCCCAGCATTTT
cdr3_aa: CASSGGIREPQHF

clone_size: many
j_call: TRBJ2-1
v_call: TRBV28
d_call: NA
cdr3_nt: TGTGCCAGCAGTTTATTTACTGGGGTGCCGGGGAAGGGTGAGCAGTTCTTC
cdr3_aa: CASSLFTGVPGKGEQFF

clone_size: few
j_call: TRBJ2-1
v_call: TRBV28
d_call: NA
cdr3_nt: TGTGCCAGCAGTTTATGGTTCTCCGTACTGGATACTGGTGGGAATGAGCAGTTCTTC
cdr3_aa: CASSLWFSVLDTGGNEQFF

clone_size: NA
j_call: TRBJ1-1
v_call: TRBV30
d_call: TRBD1
cdr3_nt: TGTGCCTGGAGCCGGACAGGGGAAGCTTTCTTT
cdr3_aa: CAWSRTGEAFF

clone_size: NA
j_call: TRBJ2-1
v_call: TRBV3-1
d_call: NA
cdr3_nt: TGTGCCAGCAGCCAGACAATAGGAGTTCATGAGCAGTTCTTC
cdr3_aa: CASSQTIGVHEQFF

clone_size: many
j_call: TRBJ1-1
v_call: TRBV5-1
d_call: NA
cdr3_nt: TGCGCCAGCAGCTTGGAAGTACCGGAAACTGAAGCTTTCTTT
cdr3_aa: CASSLEVPETEAFF

clone_size: many
j_call: TRBJ2-1
v_call: TRBV6-4
d_call: TRBD2
cdr3_nt: TGTGCCAGCAGTAGCGGGAGCGTCGATGAGCAGTTCTTC
cdr3_aa: CASSSGSVDEQFF

clone_size: many
j_call: TRBJ2-1
v_call: TRBV4-3
d_call: NA
cdr3_nt: TGCGCCAGCAGCCAAGATTACGGCCTGCTCAATGAGCAGTTCTTC
cdr3_aa: CASSQDYGLLNEQFF

clone_size: NA
j_call: TRBJ2-3
v_call: TRBV5-6
d_call: NA
cdr3_nt: TGTGCCAGCAGCTTGCGAGCACCAGATACGCAGTATTTT
cdr3_aa: CASSLRAPDTQYF

clone_size: many
j_call: TRBJ2-5
v_call: TRBV23-1
d_call: NA
cdr3_nt: TGCGCCAGCTCTTCTACAACTTACAGGTTCTCCCAGTACTTC
cdr3_aa: CASSSTTYRFSQYF